These 12 T cell receptor beta chains share one sample of origin, sequenced in a study of OX40 agonist ivuxolimab in advanced cancers. Only in-frame clones appear in the TCRdb table, and some are missing; sequencing was by immunoSEQ multiplex PCR. Of about 42,000 clones listed, 80% to 90% are singletons. This sample comprised CD4+ or CD8+ T cells sorted from blood, obtained in a trial of the OX40 agonist ivuxolimab. The receptors shown here come from an adult with an advanced solid tumor such as melanoma, head and neck, liver or kidney cancer.

This sequence joins TRBV4-1 and TRBJ2-1; possible D gene TRBD2, 5 bases. CDR3 length: 16 amino acids. The germline V gene encodes CDR1 MGHRA and CDR2 YSYEKL. The V end was cut by 1 base, the J end by 3 bases, with 13 bases between. The CDR3, as DNA: TGCGCCAGCAGCCAAGTGGTGGGAGATAACTACAATGAGCAGTTCTTC. This gives the protein CASSQVVGDNYNEQFF.

The gene calls are TRBV11-3 and TRBJ2-1; D gene unclear. The CDR3 is 13 residues long. The ends were cut back, 0 bases at V and 7 bases at J, with 7 bases in the middle. Looked up from germline, CDR1 is SGHNT and CDR2 is YENEEA. The CDR3 DNA reads TGTGCCAGCAGCTTAGACAGGCTTAATGAGCAGTTCTTC. Translated, it gives CASSLDRLNEQFF.

V gene TRBV10-3 combines with J gene TRBJ1-1; weak D call: TRBD1 (6 bases). The CDR3 sequence is 13 residues long. Trimming shortened V by 6 bases and J by 6 bases, and 14 bases separated the two germline ends. Germline V lookup: CDR1 ENHRY, CDR2 SYGVKD. In DNA form, the CDR3 reads TGTGCCATCAGCGACCGACAGGAAGCTGAAGCTTTCTTT. It codes for CAISDRQEAEAFF.

The J gene is TRBJ2-5, the V gene TRBV7-6; either TRBD1 or TRBD2 may supply D (5 bases each). The V gene's germline CDR1 is SGHVS and CDR2 FNYEAQ. The CDR3 has 14 residues. V lost 2 bases, J lost 1 base, and 8 bases lay in between. The CDR3 DNA is TGTGCCAGCAGCTTACGAGGGACCCAAGAGACCCAGTACTTC. Encoded protein: CASSLRGTQETQYF.

CDR3 protein: CASSLAPGEAGELFF. The CDR3 nucleotides are TGCGCCAGCAGCTTGGCCCCAGGGGAGGCCGGGGAGCTGTTTTTT. J is TRBJ2-2 and V is TRBV5-1; perhaps D is TRBD1 or TRBD2 (6 bases each). The germline V gene has CDR1 SGHRS and CDR2 YFSETQ. The V and J ends lost 0 bases and 6 bases respectively, with 12 bases between them. CDR3 size: 15 residues. Complete variable domain (other parts from reference TRBV5-1 and TRBJ2-2): KAGVTQTPRYLIKTRGQQVTLSCSPISGHRSVSWYQQTPGQGLQFLFEYFSETQRNKGNFPGRFSGRQFSNSRSEMNVSTLELGDSALYLCASSLAPGEAGELFFGEGSRLTVL.

This clone was detected only once. This chain joins TRBV7-2 and TRBJ1-5; no definite D call. CDR3 length equals 13 residues. The germline CDR1 and CDR2 sequences are SGHTA and FQGNSA. V was clipped by 4 bases and J by 6 bases, with 10 bases between them. The CDR3 nucleotides are TGTGCCAGCAGCTCTATGAACTTTCAGCCCCAGCATTTT. Translated: CASSSMNFQPQHF.

The V and J genes are TRBV7-9 and TRBJ2-3; 13 bases line up with TRBD2. The CDR3 loop spans 17 amino acids. Per the germline V gene, CDR1 is SEHNR and CDR2 is FQNEAQ (reference sequence). Trimming took 5 bases from V and 3 from J; bases not matched to a gene: 8. CDR3 in amino acids: CASSTGLAGDVTDTQYF. The CDR3 DNA is TGTGCCAGCAGCACCGGACTAGCGGGAGATGTAACAGATACGCAGTATTTT.

The rearrangement uses TRBV6-1 and TRBJ1-5; a weak D match, TRBD1 (6 bases). Trimming shortened V by 6 bases and J by 6 bases, and 15 bases separated the two germline ends. CDR3 length: 14 residues. Germline values: CDR1 MNHNS, CDR2 SASEGT. The CDR3, as DNA: TGTGCCAGCAGCGTCTTGGGGGCCGTTCAGCCCCAGCATTTT. Amino acids: CASSVLGAVQPQHF.

The chain is built from TRBV6-5 and TRBJ1-6; perhaps TRBD1 as D (5 bases). The CDR3 length is 12 residues. V dropped 8 bases and J dropped 8 bases, with 10 bases sitting between them. Germline CDR1 reads MNHEY; CDR2 reads SVGAGI. Here the CDR3 DNA reads TGTGCCAGCCGCAGGGCAGATTCACCCCTCCACTTT. Its protein product is CASRRADSPLHF.

This chain links TRBV5-1 with TRBJ2-2; TRBD1 agrees at 8 bases. This CDR3 contains 15 residues. The germline gives CDR1 SGHRS, CDR2 YFSETQ. V lost 4 bases and J lost 4; bases outside the gene matches: 6. The CDR3 nucleotides read TGCGCCAGCAGCCTGACAGGGGTCGGCACCGGGGAGCTGTTTTTT. Its protein is CASSLTGVGTGELFF.

Here the CDR3 DNA reads TGTGCCAGCAGTGGACAGGGGGCGCCGGTCGGAAACACCATATATTTT. It is translated as CASSGQGAPVGNTIYF. V and J are TRBV28 and TRBJ1-3; 11 positions match TRBD1. Trimming at V came to 5 bases and at J to 4 bases, leaving 7 bases not matched to a gene. CDR1 is MDHEN and CDR2 is SYDVKM in the germline V gene. The CDR3 loop spans 16 amino acids.

The table lists this clone with a count of one. The rearrangement uses TRBV28 and TRBJ1-4; D is perhaps TRBD1 (5 bases). The ends were cut back, 6 bases at V and 7 bases at J, with 6 bases in the middle. Germline assignment: CDR1 MDHEN and CDR2 SYDVKM. The CDR3 runs 11 residues. In DNA form, the CDR3 reads TGTGCCAGCAGGGGGCGTGAAAAACTGTTTTTT. Amino acid sequence: CASRGREKLFF.